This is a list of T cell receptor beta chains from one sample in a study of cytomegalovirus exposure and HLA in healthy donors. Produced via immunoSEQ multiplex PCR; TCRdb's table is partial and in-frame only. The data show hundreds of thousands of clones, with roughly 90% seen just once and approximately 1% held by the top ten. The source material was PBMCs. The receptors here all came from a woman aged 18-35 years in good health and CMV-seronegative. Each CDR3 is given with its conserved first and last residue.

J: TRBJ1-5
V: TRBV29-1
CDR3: CSVQGGGGGQPQHF

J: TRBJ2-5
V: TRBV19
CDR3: CASVSGIQETQYF

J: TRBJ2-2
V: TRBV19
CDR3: CASSPDRGHTGELFF

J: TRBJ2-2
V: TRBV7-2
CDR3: CASSFGTGGPPGELFF

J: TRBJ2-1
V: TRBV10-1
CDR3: CASSEGRTGDYNEQFF

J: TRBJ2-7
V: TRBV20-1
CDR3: CSARDMGGQYF

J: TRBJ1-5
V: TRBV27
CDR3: CASSPGGSFTQVRNQPQHF

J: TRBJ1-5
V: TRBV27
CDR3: CASKRTDFSNQPQHF

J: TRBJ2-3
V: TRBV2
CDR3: CASSEVWRGGTDTQYF

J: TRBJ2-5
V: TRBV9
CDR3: CASSAGLAGVGETQYF

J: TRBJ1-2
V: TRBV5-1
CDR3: CASSLGTGNGYTF

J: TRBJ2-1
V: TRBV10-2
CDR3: CASSVDGSPYNEQFF

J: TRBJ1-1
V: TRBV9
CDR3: CASSLTWDTAFF

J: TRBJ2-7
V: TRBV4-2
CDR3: CASSQEEGRGLGSYEQYF

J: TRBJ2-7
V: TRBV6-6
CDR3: CATALLRHEQYF

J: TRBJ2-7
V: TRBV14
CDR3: CASSQEVWDRGREENEQYF

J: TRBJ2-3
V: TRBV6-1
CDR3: CASIKTGTSTDTQYF

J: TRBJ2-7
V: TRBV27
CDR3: CASSLGVGQGYEQYF

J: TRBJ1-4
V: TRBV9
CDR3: CASSASGTGREKLFF

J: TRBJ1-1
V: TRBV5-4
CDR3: CASSFTEDNTEAFF

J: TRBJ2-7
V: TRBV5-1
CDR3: CASSFKRGIYEQYF

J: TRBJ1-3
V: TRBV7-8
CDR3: CASSLGQNSGNTIYF

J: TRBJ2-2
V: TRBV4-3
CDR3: CASSQDLPGGFDTGELFF

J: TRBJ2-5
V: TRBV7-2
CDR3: CASSFRRVQETQYF

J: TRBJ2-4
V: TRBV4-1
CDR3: CASSQLRLAGGPFPKNIQYF

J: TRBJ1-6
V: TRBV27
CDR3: CASSMRTATNSPLHF

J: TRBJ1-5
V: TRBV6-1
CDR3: CASSESGYNQPQHF

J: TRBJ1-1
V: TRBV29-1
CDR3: CSAGTGSSSLGTEAFF

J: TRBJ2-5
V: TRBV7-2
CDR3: CASSTVQETQYF

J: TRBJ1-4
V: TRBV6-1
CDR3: CASKDSNEKLFF

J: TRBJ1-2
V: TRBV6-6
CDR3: CASLAARDYGYTF

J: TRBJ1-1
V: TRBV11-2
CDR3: CASRSTDLNTEAFF

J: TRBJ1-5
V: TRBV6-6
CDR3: CASSYSYNQPQHF

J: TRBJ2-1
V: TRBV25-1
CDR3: CASSDTGTSPNEQFF